These T cell receptor beta chains were read from a single sample in a study of T cells in Graves' hyperthyroidism and ophthalmopathy. Each CDR3 protein is one row after TCRdb ran MiXCR on the multiplex PCR reads. The table includes 500,000 to 600,000 distinct CDR3 sequences, approximately 44% detected once. Sequenced: peripheral blood or thyroid tissue (not recorded which). Receptor source: an adult woman with Graves' disease, either hyperthyroidism or ophthalmopathy (not recorded which). Both conserved end residues are part of each CDR3. Each record gives: J gene, D gene, clone size, V gene, CDR3 protein, CDR3 DNA. The D gene is left open where the match is weak. The listing skips clone size in some rows; elsewhere it reads once, few, many or a size class.

J: TRBJ2-1; D: TRBD1; size: NA; V: TRBV20-1; CDR3: CSARDGTGDSNEQFF; DNA: TGCAGTGCTAGAGATGGGACAGGGGATTCCAATGAGCAGTTCTTC
J: TRBJ2-7; D: NA; size: once; V: TRBV19; CDR3: CASSAAEGPFYEQYF; DNA: TGTGCCAGTAGTGCGGCGGAGGGACCTTTCTACGAGCAGTACTTC
J: TRBJ1-2; D: NA; size: NA; V: TRBV24-1; CDR3: CATSASPGEGYTF; DNA: TGTGCCACCAGTGCCTCTCCGGGGGAGGGCTACACCTTC
J: TRBJ2-2; D: NA; size: many; V: TRBV2; CDR3: CASSGLTGELFF; DNA: TGTGCCAGCAGTGGACTCACCGGGGAGCTGTTTTTT
J: TRBJ1-6; D: NA; size: NA; V: TRBV6-1; CDR3: CASRPTEERGNLHF; DNA: TGTGCCAGCAGGCCGACCGAGGAAAGGGGGAACCTCCACTTT
J: TRBJ1-2; D: TRBD1; size: NA; V: TRBV4-1; CDR3: CASSHYGTGYGYTF; DNA: TGCGCCAGCAGCCACTACGGGACAGGGTATGGCTACACCTTC
J: TRBJ2-7; D: TRBD2; size: NA; V: TRBV7-9; CDR3: CASSPRLAGEGEQYF; DNA: TGTGCCAGCAGCCCCAGACTAGCGGGAGAGGGAGAGCAGTACTTC
J: TRBJ1-5; D: NA; size: many; V: TRBV6-1; CDR3: CASSDPNNYSNQPQHF; DNA: TGTGCCAGCAGTGACCCTAACAACTATAGCAATCAGCCCCAGCATTTT
J: TRBJ1-2; D: NA; size: many; V: TRBV28; CDR3: CASSLGGALYGYTF; DNA: TGTGCCAGCAGTTTAGGGGGGGCCCTTTATGGCTACACCTTC
J: TRBJ2-7; D: TRBD1; size: NA; V: TRBV2; CDR3: CASSERVWTGPKGEQYF; DNA: TGTGCCAGCAGTGAACGGGTTTGGACAGGGCCCAAGGGGGAGCAGTACTTC